The present T cell receptor beta chain was sequenced within a study of PD-L1 blockade in urothelial cancer. Turning to the study itself: Investigators checked blood 3 weeks (second dose) and 6 weeks after treatment start. Blood-derived samples held a median around 140,000 T cells.

Germline-derived CDR1 and CDR2 are SGHAT and FQNNGV. Trimming took 5 bases from V and 6 from J; bases not matched to a gene: 11. The CDR3 runs 15 residues. Stated time point: pretreatment peripheral blood. Generated by immunoSEQ multiplex PCR, the TCRdb table keeps only in-frame clones and is missing some. The sample holds 45,000 to 60,000 clones; 80% to 85% are singletons and the top ten take approximately 1.7%. This chain joins TRBV11-2 and TRBJ2-7; 9 bases are a match to TRBD2. The sequence derives from a man aged 50 to 59 with urothelial cancer. The sample here was PBMCs, taken around atezolizumab (anti-PD-L1) treatment. CDR3 DNA sequence: TGTGCCAGCAGCCCCAATAGCGGGAGCGGAGGCGAGCAGTACTTC. Encoded protein: CASSPNSGSGGEQYF.